These 7 T cell receptor beta chains were sequenced from one sample in a study of blood T cell repertoires in COVID-19. Sequencing was performed with immunoSEQ multiplex PCR; in TCRdb, only in-frame clones are kept and a portion is missing. The sample includes under 200,000 clones, 80% to 90% of them seen just once. Sequencing was carried out using peripheral blood. Source of these receptors: a middle-aged man with active or convalescent COVID-19.

This chain links TRBV10-3 with TRBJ2-1; D possibly corresponds to TRBD1 (5 bases). Trimming removed 0 bases from V and 9 bases from J, with 9 bases in between. This CDR3 contains 13 residues. CDR1 is ENHRY and CDR2 is SYGVKD in the germline V gene. CDR3 loop: CAISESETAEQFF. CDR3 DNA sequence: TGTGCCATCAGTGAGTCGGAGACAGCTGAGCAGTTCTTC.

This chain uses TRBV7-3 with TRBJ2-3; a weak D match, TRBD2 (7 bases). CDR1 and CDR2 (germline): SGHTA, FQGTGA. V was pared by 5 bases and J by 6 bases, with 12 bases between. The CDR3 is 13 amino acids. The DNA for the CDR3 is TGTGCCAGCAGCCCGGGGGGCTTGGATACGCAGTATTTT. Its translation is CASSPGGLDTQYF. The whole variable domain, remainder taken from reference TRBV7-3 and TRBJ2-3, is GAGVSQTPSNKVTEKGKYVELRCDPISGHTALYWYRQSLGQGPEFLIYFQGTGAADDSGLPNDRFFAVRPEGSVSTLKIQRTERGDSAVYLCASSPGGLDTQYFGPGTRLTVL.

This sequence joins TRBV3-1 (or the pseudogene TRBV3-2) and TRBJ2-2, with D possibly TRBD2 on 6 matching bases. CDR1 and CDR2 from the germline V gene are LGHDT and YNNKEL (reference sequence). Deletions cut 5 bases from V and 3 bases from J, with 10 bases between. This CDR3 has 14 residues. The CDR3, as DNA: TGTGCCAGCAGCGGGGCGGGACACACCGGGGAGCTGTTTTTT. Protein: CASSGAGHTGELFF.

The chain has TRBV4-3 and TRBJ1-3; 8 positions agree with TRBD1. The CDR3 is 16 residues long. In germline, CDR1 is LGHNA, CDR2 YSLEER. V gave up 0 bases and J gave up 3 bases; unmatched junction bases: 4. The CDR3 loop is CASSQDRTGSGNTIYF. The CDR3 DNA sequence: TGCGCCAGCAGCCAAGATCGGACAGGGAGTGGAAACACCATATATTTT.

The chain employs TRBV5-4 and TRBJ1-2, with D possibly being TRBD1 (6 bases). The V end lost 1 base, the J end lost 1 base, and 11 bases lay between the germline ends. There are 15 residues in the CDR3. Germline-derived CDR1 and CDR2 are SGHNT and YYREEE (reference sequence). CDR3 nucleotide sequence: TGTGCCAGCAGCTTGTACGGGACACATAACTATGGCTACACCTTC. As protein: CASSLYGTHNYGYTF.

The rearrangement uses TRBV6-5 and TRBJ2-2, with 7 bases identical to TRBD1. The germline V gene encodes CDR1 MNHEY and CDR2 SVGAGI. This CDR3 has 15 residues. V shed 7 bases and J 4 bases; nucleotides not matched to a gene: 9. The CDR3 coding sequence is TGTGCCAGCATCATTCAGGGGGTAGGCACCGGGGAGCTGTTTTTT. As protein: CASIIQGVGTGELFF.

This rearrangement joins TRBV6-6 to TRBJ2-1; D might be TRBD2 (6 bases). With 1 base removed from V and 8 bases from J, the gap between germline ends came to 18 bases. CDR1 and CDR2 (germline): MNHNY, SVGAGI (reference sequence). The CDR3 is made up of 16 amino acids. The CDR3 sequence: CASSYYGGGMTDEQFF. The DNA for the CDR3 is TGTGCCAGCAGTTACTACGGGGGTGGAATGACAGATGAGCAGTTCTTC.